This T cell receptor (beta chain) was recovered during a study of T cell repertoires in cytomegalovirus infection. TCRdb analysed the reads with MiXCR anew, one entry per CDR3 protein. In the table there are under 300,000 distinct CDR3 sequences, approximately 22% of which are singletons. CDR1 and CDR2 (germline): SGHNT, YENEEA. V lost 5 bases and J lost 3, with 11 bases in between. The CDR3 sequence is 15 residues long. This clonotype has at least ten counts. The target antigen is unknown. This sequence was found in a human donor in good health (CMV status not recorded). Some clones in this sample may be carry-over from other donors' samples. V and J are TRBV11-3 and TRBJ2-6; TRBD2 is a possible D gene (6 bases). Source: cultured PBMCs, taken from culture after CMV antigen stimulation. The CDR3 is CASSPGGYGANVLTF. The CDR3 nucleotides read TGTGCCAGCAGCCCCGGGGGTTATGGGGCCAACGTCCTGACTTTC.